This T cell receptor beta chain was identified in a study of blood T cell repertoires in COVID-19. Background on the study: Specimens from acute and convalescent COVID-19 originated in the United States, Italy and Spain.

Study processing details: The assay estimated nucleated cells by amplifying reference gene primers. The table came from immunoSEQ multiplex PCR; TCRdb's copy has only in-frame clones and leaves some out. V, J and clone size are those of that table, while D and trimming were read from the DNA. This table has about 88,000 clones, around nine tenths appearing once. J gave up 6 bases and V 2 bases, and 8 bases lay outside the gene matches. Looked up from germline, CDR1 is MNHNY and CDR2 is SVGAGI (reference sequence). The CDR3 has 15 residues. This chain links TRBV6-6 with TRBJ2-7; 9 nucleotides align to TRBD2. This sequence originates from a woman older than 75 with acute or convalescent COVID-19. The sequenced sample consisted of peripheral blood. CDR3 in DNA: TGTGCCAGCAGTTACAGGGTAGCGGGAGTGAGCGAGCAGTACTTC. Translating gives CASSYRVAGVSEQYF.